This T cell receptor (beta chain) was sequenced for a study of blood T cell repertoires in COVID-19. Study background: The analysed material was cDNA or gDNA that came from T cells, B-cell-depleted T cells, or PBMCs.

V was clipped by 3 bases and J by 8 bases, with 10 bases between them. This CDR3 comprises 11 residues. Germline V gene data show CDR1 as GTSNPN and CDR2 as SVGIG (reference sequence). Per the study methods: Amplification of reference gene primers was used by the study to estimate nucleated cell counts. The table came from immunoSEQ multiplex PCR; TCRdb's copy has only in-frame clones and leaves some out. That table gives V, J and clone size, and the DNA gave D and trimming. The data show some 240,000 clones, around 87% seen once. Living in about two dozen US areas, the participants were between roughly 18 and 90 years of age. Cohort assignment relied on participant-reported clinical history.

The specimen sequenced was PBMCs or T cells enriched from blood (not recorded which). The chain combines TRBV30 with TRBJ1-1; a possible D gene is TRBD1 (5 bases). This sequence originates from a woman in her thirties or forties with acute COVID-19. CDR3 sequence (DNA): TGTGCCTGGAGCTCAGGGTGGGAAGCTTTCTTT. This sequence encodes CAWSSGWEAFF.